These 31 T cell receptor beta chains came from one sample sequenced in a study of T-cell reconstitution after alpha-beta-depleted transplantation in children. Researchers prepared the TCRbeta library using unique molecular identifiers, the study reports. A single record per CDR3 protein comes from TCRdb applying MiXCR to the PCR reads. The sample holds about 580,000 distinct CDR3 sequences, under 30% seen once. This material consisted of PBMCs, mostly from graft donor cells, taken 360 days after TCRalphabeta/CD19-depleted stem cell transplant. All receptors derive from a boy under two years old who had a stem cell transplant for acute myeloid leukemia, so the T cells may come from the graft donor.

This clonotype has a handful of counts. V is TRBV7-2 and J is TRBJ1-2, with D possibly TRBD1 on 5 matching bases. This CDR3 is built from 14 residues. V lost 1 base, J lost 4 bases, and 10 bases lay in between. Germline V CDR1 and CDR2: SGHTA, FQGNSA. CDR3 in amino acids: CASSLGGEGYGYTF. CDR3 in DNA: TGTGCCAGCAGCTTAGGGGGGGAAGGCTATGGCTACACCTTC.

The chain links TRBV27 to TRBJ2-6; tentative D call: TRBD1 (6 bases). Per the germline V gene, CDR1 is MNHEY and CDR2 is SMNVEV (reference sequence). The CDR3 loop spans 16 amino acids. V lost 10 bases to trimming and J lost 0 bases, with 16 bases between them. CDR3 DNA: TGTGCCACCTCATACAGGGATAGCTCTGGGGCCAACGTCCTGACTTTC. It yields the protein CATSYRDSSGANVLTF.

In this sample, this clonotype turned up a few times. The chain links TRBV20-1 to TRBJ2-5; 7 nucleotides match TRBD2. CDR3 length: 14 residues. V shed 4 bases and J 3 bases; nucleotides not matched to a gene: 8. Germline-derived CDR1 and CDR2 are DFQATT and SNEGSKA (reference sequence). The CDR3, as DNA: TGCAGTGCTATAATTTTTGGGACTAAAGAGACCCAGTACTTC. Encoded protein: CSAIIFGTKETQYF.

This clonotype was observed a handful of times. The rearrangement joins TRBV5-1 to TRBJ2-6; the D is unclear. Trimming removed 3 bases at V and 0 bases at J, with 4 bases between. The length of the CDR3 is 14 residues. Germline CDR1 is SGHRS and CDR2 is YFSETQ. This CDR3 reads CASSSDSGANVLTF. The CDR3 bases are TGCGCCAGCAGCTCCGACTCTGGGGCCAACGTCCTGACTTTC.

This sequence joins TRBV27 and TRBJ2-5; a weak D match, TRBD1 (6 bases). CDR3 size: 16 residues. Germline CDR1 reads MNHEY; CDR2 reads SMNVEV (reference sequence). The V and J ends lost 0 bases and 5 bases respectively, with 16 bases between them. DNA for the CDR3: TGTGCCAGCAGTTTATCGACAGGCGTGAGGGCGGAGACCCAGTACTTC. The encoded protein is CASSLSTGVRAETQYF.

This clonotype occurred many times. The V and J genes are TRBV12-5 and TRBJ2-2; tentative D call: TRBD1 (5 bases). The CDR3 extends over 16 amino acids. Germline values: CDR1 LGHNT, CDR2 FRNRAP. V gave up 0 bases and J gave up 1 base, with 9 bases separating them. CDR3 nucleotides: TGTGCTAGTGGTTTGGTGCTGGACAAGAACACCGGGGAGCTGTTTTTT. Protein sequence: CASGLVLDKNTGELFF.

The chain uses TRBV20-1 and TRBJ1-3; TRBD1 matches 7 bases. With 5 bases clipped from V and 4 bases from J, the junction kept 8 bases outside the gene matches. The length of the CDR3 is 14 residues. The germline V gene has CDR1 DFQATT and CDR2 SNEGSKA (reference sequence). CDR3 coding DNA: TGCAGTGCTCTCGACAGGGTATCCGGAAACACCATATATTTT. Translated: CSALDRVSGNTIYF.

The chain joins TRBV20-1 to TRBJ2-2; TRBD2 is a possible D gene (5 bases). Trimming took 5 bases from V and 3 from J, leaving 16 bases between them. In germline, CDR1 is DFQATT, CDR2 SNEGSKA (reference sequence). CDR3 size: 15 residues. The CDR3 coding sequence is TGCAGTGCTTCTCCCCGACTGCGGGACACCGGGGAGCTGTTTTTT. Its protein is CSASPRLRDTGELFF.

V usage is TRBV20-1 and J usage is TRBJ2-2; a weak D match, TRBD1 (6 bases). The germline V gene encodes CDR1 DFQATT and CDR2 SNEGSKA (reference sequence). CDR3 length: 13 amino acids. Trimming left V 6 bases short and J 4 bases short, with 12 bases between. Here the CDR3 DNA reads TGCAGTGCCCCGGACAGATTCACCGGGGAGCTGTTTTTT. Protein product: CSAPDRFTGELFF.

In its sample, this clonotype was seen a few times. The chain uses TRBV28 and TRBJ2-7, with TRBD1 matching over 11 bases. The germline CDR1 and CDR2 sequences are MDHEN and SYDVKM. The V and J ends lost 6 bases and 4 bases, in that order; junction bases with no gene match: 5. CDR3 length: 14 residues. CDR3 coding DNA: TGTGCCAGCAGGGGACAGGGGGACAGATACGAGCAGTACGTC. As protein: CASRGQGDRYEQYV.

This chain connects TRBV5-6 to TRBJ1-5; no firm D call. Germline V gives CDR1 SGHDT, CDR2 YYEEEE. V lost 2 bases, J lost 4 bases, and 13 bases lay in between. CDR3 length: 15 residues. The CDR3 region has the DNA TGTGCCAGCAGCTTTTTCTACGGAGGAAATCAGCCCCAGCATTTT. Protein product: CASSFFYGGNQPQHF. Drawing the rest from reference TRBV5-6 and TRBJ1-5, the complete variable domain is DAGVTQSPTHLIKTRGQQVTLRCSPKSGHDTVSWYQQALGQGPQFIFQYYEEEERQRGNFPDRFSGHQFPNYSSELNVNALLLGDSALYLCASSFFYGGNQPQHFGDGTRLSIL.

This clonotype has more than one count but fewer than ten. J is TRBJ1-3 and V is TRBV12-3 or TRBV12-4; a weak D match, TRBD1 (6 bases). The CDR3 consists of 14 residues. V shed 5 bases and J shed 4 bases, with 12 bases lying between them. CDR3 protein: CASSNTGSGNTIYF. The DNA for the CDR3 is TGTGCCAGCAGTAATACAGGGTCCGGAAACACCATATATTTT.

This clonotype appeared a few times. CDR3 coding DNA: TGTGCCACCAGCGGCCGGGCCTACGGCTACGAGCAGTACTTC. Translated, it gives CATSGRAYGYEQYF. J is TRBJ2-7 and V is TRBV15; D remains ambiguous. Germline V gene data show CDR1 as LNHNV and CDR2 as YYDKDF (reference sequence). V dropped 5 bases and J dropped 3 bases, with 14 bases sitting between them. The CDR3 runs 14 residues.

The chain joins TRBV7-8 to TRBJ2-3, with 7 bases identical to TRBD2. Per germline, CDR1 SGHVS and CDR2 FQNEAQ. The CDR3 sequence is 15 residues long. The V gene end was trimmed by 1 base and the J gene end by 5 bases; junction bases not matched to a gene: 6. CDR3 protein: CASSLGGGGRDTQYF. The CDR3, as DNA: TGTGCCAGCAGCTTAGGGGGGGGAGGCAGAGATACGCAGTATTTT.

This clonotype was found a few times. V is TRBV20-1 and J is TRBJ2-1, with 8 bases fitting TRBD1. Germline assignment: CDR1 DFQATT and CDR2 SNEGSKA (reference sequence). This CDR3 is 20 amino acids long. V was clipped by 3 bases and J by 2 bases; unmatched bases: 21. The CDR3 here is CSASGPRLRQGLEAYNEQFF. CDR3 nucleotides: TGCAGTGCTAGCGGGCCCCGCCTGAGACAGGGGCTCGAGGCCTACAATGAGCAGTTCTTC.

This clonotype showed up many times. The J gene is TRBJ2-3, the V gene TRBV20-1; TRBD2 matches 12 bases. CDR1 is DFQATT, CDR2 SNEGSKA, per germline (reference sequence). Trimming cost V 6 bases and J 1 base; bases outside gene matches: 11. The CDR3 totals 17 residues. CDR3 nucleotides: TGCAGTGCCGCCCGGCTAGCGGGGGGGCCTGGCACAGATACGCAGTATTTT. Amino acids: CSAARLAGGPGTDTQYF.

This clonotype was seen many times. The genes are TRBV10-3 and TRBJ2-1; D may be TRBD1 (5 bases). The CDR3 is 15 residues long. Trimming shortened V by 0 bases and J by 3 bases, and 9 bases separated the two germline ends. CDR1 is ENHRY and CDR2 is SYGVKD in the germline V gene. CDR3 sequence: CAISESYRNYNEQFF. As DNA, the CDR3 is TGTGCCATCAGTGAGTCTTACAGGAACTACAATGAGCAGTTCTTC.

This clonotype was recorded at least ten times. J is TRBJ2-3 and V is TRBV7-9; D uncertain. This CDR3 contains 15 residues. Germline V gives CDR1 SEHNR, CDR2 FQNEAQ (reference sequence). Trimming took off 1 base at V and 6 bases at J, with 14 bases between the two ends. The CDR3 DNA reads TGTGCCAGCAGCTTAGTGATATCTGGGTACGATACGCAGTATTTT. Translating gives CASSLVISGYDTQYF.

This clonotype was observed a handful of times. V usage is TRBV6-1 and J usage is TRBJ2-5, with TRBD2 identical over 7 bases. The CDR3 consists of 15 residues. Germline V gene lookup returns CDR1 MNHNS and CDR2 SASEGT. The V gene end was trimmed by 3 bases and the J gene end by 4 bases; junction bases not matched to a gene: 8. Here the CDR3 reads CASSDHEGGGETQYF. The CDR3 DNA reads TGTGCCAGCAGTGATCATGAGGGCGGGGGAGAGACCCAGTACTTC.

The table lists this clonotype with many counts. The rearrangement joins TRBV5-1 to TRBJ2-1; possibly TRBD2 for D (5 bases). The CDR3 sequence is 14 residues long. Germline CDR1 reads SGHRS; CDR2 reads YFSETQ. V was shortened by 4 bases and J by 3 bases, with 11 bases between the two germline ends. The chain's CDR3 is CASSTGYSYNEQFF. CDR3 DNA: TGCGCCAGCAGCACGGGGTACAGCTACAATGAGCAGTTCTTC.

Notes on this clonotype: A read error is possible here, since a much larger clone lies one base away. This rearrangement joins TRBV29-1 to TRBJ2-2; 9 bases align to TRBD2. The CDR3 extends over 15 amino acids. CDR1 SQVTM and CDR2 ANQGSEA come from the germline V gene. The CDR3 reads CSVAIAGVNTGELLF. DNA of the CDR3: TGCAGCGTTGCTATAGCGGGGGTGAACACCGGGGAGCTGTTATTT.

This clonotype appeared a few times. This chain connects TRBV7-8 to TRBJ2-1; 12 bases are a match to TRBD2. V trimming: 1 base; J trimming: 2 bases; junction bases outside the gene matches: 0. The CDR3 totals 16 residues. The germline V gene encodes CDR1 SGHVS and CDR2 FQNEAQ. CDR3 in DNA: TGTGCCAGCAGCTTAGGACTAGCGGGGGCCTACAATGAGCAGTTCTTC. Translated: CASSLGLAGAYNEQFF.

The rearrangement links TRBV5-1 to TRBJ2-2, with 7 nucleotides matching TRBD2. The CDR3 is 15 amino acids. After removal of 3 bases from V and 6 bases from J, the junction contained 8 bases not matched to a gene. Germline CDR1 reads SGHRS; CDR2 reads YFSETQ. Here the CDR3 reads CASSSGGTSAGELFF. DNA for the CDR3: TGCGCCAGCAGCTCGGGGGGAACCTCGGCCGGGGAGCTGTTTTTT.

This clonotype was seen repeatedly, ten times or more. DNA of the CDR3: TGCAGCGTTGCAGGGGGGCCTTACAATGAGCAGTTCTTC. This gives the protein CSVAGGPYNEQFF. The genes are TRBV29-1 and TRBJ2-1; a weak D match, TRBD1 (7 bases). Trimming stripped 4 bases from V and 4 bases from J, with 11 bases between. The CDR3 totals 13 residues. The V gene's germline CDR1 is SQVTM and CDR2 ANQGSEA.

The CDR3: CASRGHGSYEQYV. CDR3 in DNA: TGTGCCAGCAGGGGACATGGGTCCTACGAGCAGTACGTC. V and J are TRBV28 and TRBJ2-7, with D perhaps matching TRBD1 (6 bases). The CDR3 has 13 residues. V was clipped by 6 bases and J by 1 base, with 10 bases between them. Germline CDR1 and CDR2: MDHEN and SYDVKM.

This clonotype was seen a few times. The CDR3 protein is CASSLNGGPEQYF. CDR3 nucleotide sequence: TGTGCCAGCAGCTTAAATGGGGGTCCCGAGCAGTACTTC. The chain recombines TRBV7-3 with TRBJ2-7; D is perhaps TRBD1 or TRBD2 (5 bases each). This CDR3 has 13 residues. V was trimmed by 1 base and J by 6 bases, leaving 10 bases between them. Per the germline V gene, CDR1 is SGHTA and CDR2 is FQGTGA.

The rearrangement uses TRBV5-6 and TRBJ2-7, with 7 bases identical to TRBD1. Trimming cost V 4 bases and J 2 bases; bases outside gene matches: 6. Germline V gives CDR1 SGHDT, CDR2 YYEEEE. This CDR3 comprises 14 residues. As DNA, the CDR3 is TGTGCCAGCAGCACGGCCGGGACAGCCTACGAGCAGTACGTC. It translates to CASSTAGTAYEQYV.

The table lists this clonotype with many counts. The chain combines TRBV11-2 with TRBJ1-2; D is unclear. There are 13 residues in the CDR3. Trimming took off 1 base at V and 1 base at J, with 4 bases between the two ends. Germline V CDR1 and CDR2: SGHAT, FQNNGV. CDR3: CASSLVNNYGYTF. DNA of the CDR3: TGTGCCAGCAGCTTAGTCAATAACTATGGCTACACCTTC.

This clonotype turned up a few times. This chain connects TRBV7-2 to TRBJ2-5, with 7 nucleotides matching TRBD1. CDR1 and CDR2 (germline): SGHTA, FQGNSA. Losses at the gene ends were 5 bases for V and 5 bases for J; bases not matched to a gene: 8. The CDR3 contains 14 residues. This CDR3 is CASSVTGAGETQYF. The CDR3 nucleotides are TGTGCCAGCAGCGTTACAGGGGCAGGGGAGACCCAGTACTTC.

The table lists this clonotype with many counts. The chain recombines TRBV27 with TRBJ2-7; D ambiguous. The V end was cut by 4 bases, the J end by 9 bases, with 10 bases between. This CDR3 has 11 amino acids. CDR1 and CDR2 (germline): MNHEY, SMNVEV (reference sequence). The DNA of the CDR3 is TGTGCCAGCAGTTCTCATGGTGGGCAGTACTTC. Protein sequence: CASSSHGGQYF.

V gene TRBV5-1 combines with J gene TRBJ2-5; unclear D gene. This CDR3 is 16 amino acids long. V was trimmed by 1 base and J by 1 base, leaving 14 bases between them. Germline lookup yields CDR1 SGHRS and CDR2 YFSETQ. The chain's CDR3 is CASSLKGQGSQETQYF. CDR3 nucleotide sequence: TGCGCCAGCAGCTTGAAAGGCCAAGGCTCCCAAGAGACCCAGTACTTC. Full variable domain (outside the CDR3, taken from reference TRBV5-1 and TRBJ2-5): KAGVTQTPRYLIKTRGQQVTLSCSPISGHRSVSWYQQTPGQGLQFLFEYFSETQRNKGNFPGRFSGRQFSNSRSEMNVSTLELGDSALYLCASSLKGQGSQETQYFGPGTRLLVL.